This TCR beta chain came from a study of control samples from healthy donors and cancer patients. The assay was immunoSEQ multiplex PCR, and TCRdb's table has in-frame clones only and misses some. Seen here are 60,000 to 75,000 clones, about 92% observed once, and the top ten hold roughly 5.5%. Trimming stripped 8 bases from V and 4 bases from J, with 20 bases between. The CDR3 covers 15 residues. In germline, CDR1 is MNHEY, CDR2 SVGAGI. The chain links TRBV6-5 to TRBJ2-5, with D possibly matching TRBD2 (5 bases). The receptor comes from a man aged 55 to 70 with colorectal cancer. Sequencing was done on a sample of PBMCs. The CDR3 region is CASRRGPNGGETQYF. The CDR3 coding sequence is TGTGCCAGCCGTCGAGGGCCTAACGGTGGAGAGACCCAGTACTTC.